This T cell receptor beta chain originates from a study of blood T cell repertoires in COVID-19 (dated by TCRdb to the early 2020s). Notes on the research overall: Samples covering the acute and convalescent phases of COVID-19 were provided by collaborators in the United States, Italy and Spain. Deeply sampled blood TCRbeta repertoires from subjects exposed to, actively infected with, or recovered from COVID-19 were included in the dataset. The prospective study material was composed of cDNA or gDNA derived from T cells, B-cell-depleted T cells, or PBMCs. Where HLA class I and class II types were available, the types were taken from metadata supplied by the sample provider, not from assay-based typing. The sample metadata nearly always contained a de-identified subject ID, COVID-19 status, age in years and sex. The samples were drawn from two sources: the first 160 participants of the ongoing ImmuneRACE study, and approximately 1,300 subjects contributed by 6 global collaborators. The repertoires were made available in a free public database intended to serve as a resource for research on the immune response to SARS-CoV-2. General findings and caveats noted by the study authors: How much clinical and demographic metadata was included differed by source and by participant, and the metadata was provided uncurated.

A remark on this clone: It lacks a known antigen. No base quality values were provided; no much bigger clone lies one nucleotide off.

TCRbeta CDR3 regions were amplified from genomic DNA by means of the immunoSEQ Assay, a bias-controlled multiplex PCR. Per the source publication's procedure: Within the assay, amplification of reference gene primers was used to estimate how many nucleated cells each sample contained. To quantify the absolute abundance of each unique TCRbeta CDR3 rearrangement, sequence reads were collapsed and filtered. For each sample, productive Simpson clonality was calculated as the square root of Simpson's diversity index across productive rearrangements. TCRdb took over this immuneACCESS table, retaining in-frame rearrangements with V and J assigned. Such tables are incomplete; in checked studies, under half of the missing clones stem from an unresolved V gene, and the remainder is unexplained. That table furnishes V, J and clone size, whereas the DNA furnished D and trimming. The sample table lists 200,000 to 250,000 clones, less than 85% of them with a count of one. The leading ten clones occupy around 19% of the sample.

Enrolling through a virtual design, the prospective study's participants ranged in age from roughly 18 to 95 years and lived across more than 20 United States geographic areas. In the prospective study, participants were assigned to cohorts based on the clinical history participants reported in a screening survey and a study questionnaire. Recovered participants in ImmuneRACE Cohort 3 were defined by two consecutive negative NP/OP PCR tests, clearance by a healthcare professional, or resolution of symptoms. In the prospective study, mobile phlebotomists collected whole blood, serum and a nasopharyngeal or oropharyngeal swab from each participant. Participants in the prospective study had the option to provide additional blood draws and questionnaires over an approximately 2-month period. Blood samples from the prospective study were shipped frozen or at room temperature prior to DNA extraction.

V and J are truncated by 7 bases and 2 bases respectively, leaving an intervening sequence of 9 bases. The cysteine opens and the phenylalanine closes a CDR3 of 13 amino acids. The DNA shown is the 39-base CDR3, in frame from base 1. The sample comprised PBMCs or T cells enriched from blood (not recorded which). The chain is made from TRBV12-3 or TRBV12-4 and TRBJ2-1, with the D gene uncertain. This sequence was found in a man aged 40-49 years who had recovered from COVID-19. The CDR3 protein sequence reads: CASTQSTYNEQFF. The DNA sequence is TGTGCCAGCACCCAGTCCACCTACAATGAGCAGTTCTTC.